In its sample, the clone carrying this T cell receptor beta chain was seen once. The data were obtained in a study of blood T cell repertoires in COVID-19. Sequencing was performed with immunoSEQ multiplex PCR; in TCRdb, only in-frame clones are kept and a portion is missing. The profile covers around 150,000 clones, with approximately 80% appearing a single time and about 4% taken by the ten largest. V trimming: 7 bases; J trimming: 4 bases; junction bases outside the gene matches: 6. The CDR3 is 13 residues long. The germline V gene has CDR1 GTSNPN and CDR2 SVGIG (reference sequence). The sequencing sample was made of peripheral blood. The J gene is TRBJ1-5, the V gene TRBV30, with TRBD1 matching 8 bases. The source is a woman aged 80 or over with acute or convalescent COVID-19. Here the CDR3 reads CAFDRGMNQPQHF. CDR3 DNA sequence: TGTGCCTTTGACAGGGGAATGAATCAGCCCCAGCATTTT. The whole variable domain, filled in from reference TRBV30 and TRBJ1-5, reads SQTIHQWPATLVQPVGSPLSLECTVEGTSNPNLYWYRQAAGRGLQLLFYSVGIGQISSEVPQNLSASRPQDRQFILSSKKLLLSDSGFYLCAFDRGMNQPQHFGDGTRLSIL.